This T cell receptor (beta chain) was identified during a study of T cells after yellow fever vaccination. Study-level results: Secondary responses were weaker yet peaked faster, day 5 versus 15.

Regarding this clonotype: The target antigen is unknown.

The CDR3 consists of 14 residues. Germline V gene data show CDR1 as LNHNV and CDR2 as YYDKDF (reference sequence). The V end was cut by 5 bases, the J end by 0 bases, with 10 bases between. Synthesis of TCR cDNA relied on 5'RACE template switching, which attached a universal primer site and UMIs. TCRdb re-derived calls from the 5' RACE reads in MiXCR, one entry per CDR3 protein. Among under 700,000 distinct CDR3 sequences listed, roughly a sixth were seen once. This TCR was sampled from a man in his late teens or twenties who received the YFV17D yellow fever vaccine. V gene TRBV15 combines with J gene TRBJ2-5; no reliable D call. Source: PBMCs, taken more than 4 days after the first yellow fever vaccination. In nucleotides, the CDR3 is TGTGCCACCAGCTTAGACCCACACCAAGAGACCCAGTACTTC. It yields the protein CATSLDPHQETQYF.